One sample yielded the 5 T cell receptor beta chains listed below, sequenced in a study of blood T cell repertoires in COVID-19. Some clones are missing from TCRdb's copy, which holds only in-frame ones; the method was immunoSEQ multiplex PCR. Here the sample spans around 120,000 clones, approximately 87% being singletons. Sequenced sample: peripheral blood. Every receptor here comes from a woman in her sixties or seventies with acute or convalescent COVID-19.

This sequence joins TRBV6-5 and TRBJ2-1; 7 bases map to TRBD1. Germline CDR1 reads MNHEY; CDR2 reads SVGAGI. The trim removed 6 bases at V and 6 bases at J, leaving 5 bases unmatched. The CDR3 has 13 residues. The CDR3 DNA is TGTGCCAGCAGGAGGGACAGCCGCAATGAGCAGTTCTTC. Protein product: CASRRDSRNEQFF.

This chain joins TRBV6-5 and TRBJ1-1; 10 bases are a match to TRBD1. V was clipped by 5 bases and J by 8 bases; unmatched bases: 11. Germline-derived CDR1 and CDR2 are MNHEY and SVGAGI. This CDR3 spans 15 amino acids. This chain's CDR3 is CASSLEGQGMLEAFF. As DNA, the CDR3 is TGTGCCAGCAGTCTAGAGGGACAGGGGATGCTAGAAGCTTTCTTT.

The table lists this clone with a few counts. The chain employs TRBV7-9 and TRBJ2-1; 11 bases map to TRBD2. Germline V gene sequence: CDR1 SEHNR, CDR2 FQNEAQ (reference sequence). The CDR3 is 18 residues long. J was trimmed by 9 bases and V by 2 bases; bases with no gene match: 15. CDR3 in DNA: TGTGCCAGCAGCTTACCCCCCCGACTAGCGGGGTTGGTGGGTGAGCAGTTCTTC. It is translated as CASSLPPRLAGLVGEQFF.

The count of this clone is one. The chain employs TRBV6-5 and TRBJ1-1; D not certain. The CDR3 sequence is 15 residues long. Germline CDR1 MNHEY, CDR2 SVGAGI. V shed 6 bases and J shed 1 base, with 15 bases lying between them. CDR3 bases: TGTGCCAGCAGCCCCGAACTCGGTAGGAACACTGAAGCTTTCTTT. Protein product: CASSPELGRNTEAFF.

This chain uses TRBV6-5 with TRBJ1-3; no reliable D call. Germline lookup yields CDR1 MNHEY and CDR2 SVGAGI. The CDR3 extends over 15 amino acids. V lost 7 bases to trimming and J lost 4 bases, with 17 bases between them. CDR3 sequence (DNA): TGTGCCAGCACCCTAGACCCATCCCGGGGAAACACCATATATTTT. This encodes CASTLDPSRGNTIYF.